The 27 T cell receptor beta chains presented below share a single source sample, sequenced in a study of CD8 T cells in ankylosing spondylitis. TCRdb itself ran the 5' RACE reads through MiXCR, one entry per CDR3 protein. The sample contains about 750,000 distinct CDR3 sequences, about 20% of which appear only once. General study findings and limits: It appeared that ankylosing spondylitis blood was characterized by a TCR beta motif of 8 or 9 highly homologous variants.

The antigens these receptors bind are not known. The material sequenced was blood, either unsorted or a sorted T cell fraction (not recorded which). The source of these receptors is a male donor with ankylosing spondylitis.

This sequence joins TRBV5-1 and TRBJ1-1, with TRBD1 matching 7 bases. CDR1 is SGHRS, CDR2 YFSETQ, per germline. The V segment lost 2 bases and the J segment 3 bases; nucleotides outside the gene matches: 7. The CDR3 sequence is 15 residues long. CDR3 amino acids: CASSFPDRADTEAFF. For the CDR3, the DNA is TGCGCCAGCAGCTTTCCCGACAGGGCGGACACTGAAGCTTTCTTT.

In this sample, this clonotype turned up a few times. The rearrangement links TRBV5-1 to TRBJ2-7, with D tentatively TRBD1 (8 bases). V shed 4 bases and J shed 3 bases, with 20 bases lying between them. Germline V CDR1 and CDR2: SGHRS, YFSETQ. The CDR3 contains 16 residues. The CDR3 protein is CASSRAGGTGSYEQYF. CDR3 nucleotide sequence: TGCGCCAGCAGCCGCGCCGGGGGGACAGGAAGCTACGAGCAGTACTTC.

In this sample, this clonotype turned up a few times. The chain is built from TRBV7-8 and TRBJ1-3; tentatively, D is TRBD1 (6 bases). This CDR3 region has 15 residues. Trimming stripped 1 base from V and 4 bases from J, with 11 bases between. Germline CDR1 reads SGHVS; CDR2 reads FQNEAQ. In DNA, the CDR3 is TGTGCCAGCAGCTTAGGCGGGGGCCTCGGAAACACCATATATTTT. Its translation: CASSLGGGLGNTIYF. Supplemented by reference TRBV7-8 and TRBJ1-3, the full variable domain reads GAGVSQSPRYKVAKRGQDVALRCDPISGHVSLFWYQQALGQGPEFLTYFQNEAQLDKSGLPSDRFFAERPEGSVSTLKIQRTQQEDSAVYLCASSLGGGLGNTIYFGEGSWLTVV.

This chain uses TRBV5-1 with TRBJ1-6; D remains unclear. The CDR3 covers 14 residues. Germline CDR1 is SGHRS and CDR2 is YFSETQ. V was pared by 6 bases and J by 8 bases, with 15 bases between. The CDR3 loop is CASTLGQRDSPLHF. CDR3 DNA sequence: TGCGCCAGCACCCTCGGGCAGCGCGATTCACCCCTCCACTTT.

This clonotype showed up just a few times. The chain joins TRBV3-1 to TRBJ2-5, with D perhaps matching TRBD1 (6 bases). The CDR3 length is 14 residues. Trimming stripped 0 bases from V and 4 bases from J, with 9 bases between. The germline CDR1 and CDR2 sequences are LGHDT and YNNKEL (reference sequence). This CDR3 reads CASSQEQGPETQYF. The CDR3 DNA sequence: TGTGCCAGCAGCCAAGAACAGGGTCCAGAGACCCAGTACTTC.

This clonotype has ten or more counts. V gene TRBV15 combines with J gene TRBJ2-3, with D hard to call. Trimming left V 1 base short and J 2 bases short, with 4 bases between. CDR1 is LNHNV, CDR2 YYDKDF, per germline (reference sequence). The CDR3 sequence is 13 residues long. The CDR3 region is CATSRANTDTQYF. The CDR3 nucleotides are TGTGCCACCAGCAGAGCAAACACAGATACGCAGTATTTT.

The chain employs TRBV7-2 and TRBJ2-1; 8 nucleotides match TRBD2. V dropped 0 bases and J dropped 7; count of bases not matched to a gene: 8. CDR3 length equals 16 residues. From germline, CDR1 is SGHTA and CDR2 FQGNSA. CDR3 in DNA: TGTGCCAGCAGCTTAGCGGGTAGCGGGGTACGGAATGAGCAGTTCTTC. Its translation is CASSLAGSGVRNEQFF.

The V gene is TRBV20-1, the J gene TRBJ1-4; D might be TRBD1 (5 bases). The CDR3 consists of 13 residues. Trimming pared 5 bases from V and 2 bases from J, leaving 9 bases between. Germline CDR1 reads DFQATT; CDR2 reads SNEGSKA (reference sequence). CDR3 nucleotide sequence: TGCAGTGCTCCTGGGGCTACTAATGAAAAACTGTTTTTT. Translating gives CSAPGATNEKLFF.

The chain links TRBV6-1 to TRBJ1-5; 9 positions match TRBD1. The J segment lost 4 bases and the V segment lost 6 bases, leaving 4 bases of the junction unmatched. The CDR3 runs 14 residues. Germline V gene sequence: CDR1 MNHNS, CDR2 SASEGT. DNA for the CDR3: TGTGCCAGCAGCGACGGGACAGGGAATCAGCCCCAGCATTTT. This codes for CASSDGTGNQPQHF.

This chain connects TRBV5-1 to TRBJ2-5; 7 positions agree with TRBD1. The CDR3 runs 15 residues. V shed 1 base, J shed 0 bases, and the junction held 3 bases outside the gene matches. Germline-derived CDR1 and CDR2 are SGHRS and YFSETQ. As DNA, the CDR3 is TGCGCCAGCAGCTTGCCCGACAGGGACCAAGAGACCCAGTACTTC. Translating gives CASSLPDRDQETQYF.

This clonotype was counted only a few times. The V gene is TRBV4-2, the J gene TRBJ2-3, with TRBD2 identical over 7 bases. Trimming at V came to 4 bases and at J to 1 base, leaving 14 bases not matched to a gene. Germline CDR1 is LGHNA and CDR2 is YNFKEQ. This CDR3 has 18 residues. The CDR3 sequence is CASSPSLTSGVRTDTQYF. The CDR3 region has the DNA TGTGCCAGCAGCCCCTCACTAACCAGCGGGGTCCGCACAGATACGCAGTATTTT.

This clonotype was seen more than once but under ten times. This sequence joins TRBV11-3 and TRBJ2-7; 8 nucleotides align to TRBD1. V dropped 2 bases and J dropped 6; count of bases not matched to a gene: 12. Germline CDR1 and CDR2: SGHNT and YENEEA. This CDR3 is 16 amino acids long. The CDR3: CASSLFLTGGTFEQYF. The CDR3, as DNA: TGTGCCAGCAGCTTATTCCTCACAGGGGGTACCTTCGAGCAGTACTTC.

The chain links TRBV15 to TRBJ2-1, with D possibly TRBD2 on 5 matching bases. The CDR3 extends over 14 amino acids. Germline V gives CDR1 LNHNV, CDR2 YYDKDF (reference sequence). With 9 bases removed from V and 4 bases from J, the gap between germline ends came to 16 bases. CDR3 protein: CATSRAAGYNEQFF. The CDR3 bases are TGTGCCACTTCTAGAGCGGCCGGGTACAATGAGCAGTTCTTC.

The chain recombines TRBV19 with TRBJ2-1, with 7 bases aligning to TRBD2. After removal of 8 bases from V and 10 bases from J, the junction contained 11 bases not matched to a gene. Germline V gene sequence: CDR1 LNHDA, CDR2 SQIVND (reference sequence). This CDR3 region has 13 residues. CDR3 sequence (DNA): TGTGCCAGTGGGAGGGCCCTACAGAACGAGCAGTTCTTC. This sequence encodes CASGRALQNEQFF.

The V gene is TRBV5-6, the J gene TRBJ1-1, with D perhaps matching TRBD1 (5 bases). Trimming stripped 3 bases from V and 8 bases from J, with 17 bases between. CDR1 is SGHDT, CDR2 YYEEEE, per germline. There are 14 residues in the CDR3. CDR3 protein: CASSSIVGEAEAFF. DNA for the CDR3: TGTGCCAGCAGCTCTATCGTAGGGGAGGCCGAAGCTTTCTTT.

The J gene is TRBJ2-2, the V gene TRBV3-1; TRBD1 agrees at 9 bases. The ends lost 3 bases at V and 5 bases at J; junction bases unmatched: 4. Germline loops: CDR1 LGHDT, CDR2 YNNKEL (reference sequence). CDR3 length equals 15 residues. CDR3 loop: CASSQTGGFTGELFF. In DNA, the CDR3 is TGTGCCAGCAGCCAGACAGGGGGTTTTACCGGGGAGCTGTTTTTT.

The V and J genes are TRBV27 and TRBJ1-2, with a weak D call TRBD1 (6 bases). Germline CDR1 reads MNHEY; CDR2 reads SMNVEV (reference sequence). This CDR3 is 15 amino acids long. V lost 2 bases and J lost 1, with 11 bases in between. The CDR3 here is CASSLGGAGNYGYTF. The CDR3 nucleotides read TGTGCCAGCAGTTTAGGGGGGGCTGGTAACTATGGCTACACCTTC.

The chain joins TRBV11-2 to TRBJ2-5; 12 positions match TRBD2. Per the germline V gene, CDR1 is SGHAT and CDR2 is FQNNGV. CDR3 length equals 18 residues. J gave up 1 base and V 5 bases, and 11 bases lay outside the gene matches. The CDR3 DNA sequence: TGTGCCAGCAGCGCCCGTTGGACTAGCGGGACCTCCCAAGAGACCCAGTACTTC. It specifies CASSARWTSGTSQETQYF.

The rearrangement joins TRBV11-2 to TRBJ2-1; D gene uncertain. V lost 2 bases and J lost 3, with 11 bases in between. This CDR3 is 15 amino acids long. Germline V gene sequence: CDR1 SGHAT, CDR2 FQNNGV. The CDR3: CASSLPQPLYNEQFF. The DNA for the CDR3 is TGTGCCAGCAGCTTACCTCAGCCCCTCTACAATGAGCAGTTCTTC.

The rearrangement joins TRBV28 to TRBJ1-2, with 7 nucleotides matching TRBD1. The CDR3 covers 13 residues. CDR1 is MDHEN, CDR2 SYDVKM, per germline. The trim removed 6 bases at V and 5 bases at J, leaving 6 bases unmatched. The CDR3 DNA follows: TGTGCCAGCAGGGGCGACAGGGTATATGGCTACACCTTC. This codes for CASRGDRVYGYTF.

V and J are TRBV20-1 and TRBJ2-3; 7 bases match TRBD2. The V gene end was trimmed by 1 base and the J gene end by 7 bases; junction bases not matched to a gene: 8. Germline V gene lookup returns CDR1 DFQATT and CDR2 SNEGSKA (reference sequence). CDR3 length: 14 amino acids. Written as DNA, the CDR3 is TGCAGTGCTAGAGGCCTAGCGGACCCTTATACGCAGTATTTT. Its protein product is CSARGLADPYTQYF.

This clonotype appeared a few times. This sequence joins TRBV5-6 and TRBJ2-3, with 7 positions matching TRBD1. The CDR3 consists of 16 residues. The germline V gene has CDR1 SGHDT and CDR2 YYEEEE. The V and J ends lost 5 bases and 1 base, in that order; junction bases with no gene match: 10. The CDR3 protein is CASSTTGAHGTDTQYF. The CDR3 bases are TGTGCCAGCAGTACTACAGGGGCGCACGGCACAGATACGCAGTATTTT.

At least ten counts were recorded for this clonotype. The rearrangement joins TRBV7-8 to TRBJ2-4; D not certain. CDR1 and CDR2 from the germline V gene are SGHVS and FQNEAQ. This CDR3 has 15 residues. V gave up 5 bases and J gave up 0 bases, with 11 bases separating them. The CDR3 DNA is TGTGCCAGCAGCCAAACCCCAAGAGCCAAAAACATTCAGTACTTC. Protein: CASSQTPRAKNIQYF.

This clonotype was counted a few times. The chain uses TRBV12-3 or TRBV12-4 and TRBJ2-7; D unresolved. This CDR3 region has 13 residues. Trimming left V 3 bases short and J 4 bases short, with 10 bases between. The DNA for the CDR3 is TGTGCCAGCAGTTTGGCTCCTCCTTACGAGCAGTACTTC. It encodes CASSLAPPYEQYF.

Of note for this clonotype: It is likely a read error, because the conserved phenylalanine at the end of the CDR3 is missing. The rearrangement joins TRBV29-1 to TRBJ2-3; D is possibly TRBD2 (7 bases). V lost 6 bases and J lost 4, with 32 bases in between. In germline, CDR1 is SQVTM, CDR2 ANQGSEA. The CDR3 totals 19 residues. The CDR3, as DNA: TGCAGCGTCCGGGGGGCGGTCTCGACAGATCCCCTTTCTTCAGATACGCAGTATCTT. Its translation: CSVRGAVSTDPLSSDTQYL.

This clonotype was recorded a few times. J is TRBJ2-5 and V is TRBV5-1, with a weak D call TRBD2 (6 bases). Germline V gene data show CDR1 as SGHRS and CDR2 as YFSETQ. The V gene lost 0 bases and the J gene lost 4 bases, with 13 bases spanning the gap. The CDR3 has 15 residues. CDR3: CASSLDRGLRETQYF. The CDR3 DNA reads as TGCGCCAGCAGCTTGGACCGGGGGTTGCGAGAGACCCAGTACTTC.

The chain employs TRBV7-8 and TRBJ2-1; no reliable D call. The CDR3 runs to 13 residues. The germline V gene encodes CDR1 SGHVS and CDR2 FQNEAQ. Trimming pared 4 bases from V and 8 bases from J, leaving 12 bases between. The CDR3 spells CASSWVSLDEQFF. CDR3 nucleotide sequence: TGTGCCAGCAGCTGGGTTTCCCTCGATGAGCAGTTCTTC. The full variable domain, with the rest looked up from reference TRBV7-8 and TRBJ2-1, is GAGVSQSPRYKVAKRGQDVALRCDPISGHVSLFWYQQALGQGPEFLTYFQNEAQLDKSGLPSDRFFAERPEGSVSTLKIQRTQQEDSAVYLCASSWVSLDEQFFGPGTRLTVL.